This TCR beta chain was sequenced during a study of response to subunit inactivated influenza vaccine. One entry per CDR3 protein results from TCRdb running MiXCR on the RT-PCR reads. The sample comprises 500,000 to 600,000 distinct CDR3 sequences, roughly 10% of which are singletons, and about 10% rests with the top ten. In germline, CDR1 is SNHLY, CDR2 FYNNEI. Trimming removed 6 bases from V and 0 bases from J, with 20 bases in between. CDR3 size: 17 residues. This sequence joins TRBV2 and TRBJ1-1, with D tentatively TRBD1 (5 bases). The sample here was PBMCs from blood, taken on the day of vaccination. This TCR was sampled from a man aged 50 to 59 who received an inactivated influenza vaccine. This chain's CDR3 is CASRYYVSGVMNTEAFF. CDR3 nucleotide sequence: TGTGCCAGCAGATACTACGTTTCGGGGGTTATGAACACTGAAGCTTTCTTT.